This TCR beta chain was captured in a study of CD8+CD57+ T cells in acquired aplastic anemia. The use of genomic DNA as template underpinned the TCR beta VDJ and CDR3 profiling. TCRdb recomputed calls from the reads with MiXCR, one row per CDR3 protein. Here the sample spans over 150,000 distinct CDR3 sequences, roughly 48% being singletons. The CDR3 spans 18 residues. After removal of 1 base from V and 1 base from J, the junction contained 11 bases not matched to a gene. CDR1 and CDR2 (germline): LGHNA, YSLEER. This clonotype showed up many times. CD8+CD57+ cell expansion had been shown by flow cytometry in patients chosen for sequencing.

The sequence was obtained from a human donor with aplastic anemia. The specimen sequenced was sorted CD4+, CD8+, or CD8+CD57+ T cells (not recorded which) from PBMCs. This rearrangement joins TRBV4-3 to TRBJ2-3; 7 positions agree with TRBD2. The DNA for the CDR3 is TGCGCCAGCAGCCAAGCGAGAGGGAGCGGGGACGGCACAGATACGCAGTATTTT. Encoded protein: CASSQARGSGDGTDTQYF.